This TCR beta chain originates from a study of vaccination and CD4 T cells after COVID-19. Study information: Cellular stimulation was performed using overlapping spike peptides derived from SARS-CoV-2, HCoV-NL63, HCoV-OC43 and HCoV-229E.

The CDR3 extends over 14 amino acids. Trimming pared 1 base from V and 7 bases from J, leaving 14 bases between. Cultured CD4+ T-cell DNA underwent Oncomine TCR Beta short-read sequencing. In TCRdb, the PCR reads were re-called with MiXCR into one record per CDR3 protein. Here the sample spans fewer than 25,000 distinct CDR3 sequences, about two fifths being singletons. With respect to this clonotype: Its antigen is as yet unknown.

Indicated treatment: roughly 10-day PBMC culture with coronavirus spike peptide pools or control peptides (ViraFEST assay). Negative selection purified CD4+ T cells after approximately eleven days of culture. Sequencing was done on a sample of CD4+ T cells from blood, cultured in vitro. This receptor was taken from a human donor who had recovered from COVID-19. This chain uses TRBV12-3 or TRBV12-4 with TRBJ2-7, with D tentatively TRBD2 (5 bases). DNA of the CDR3: TGTGCCAGCAGTTTAGTTCAACAGTTAGCGGAGCAGTACTTC. This encodes CASSLVQQLAEQYF.